Listed here are 21 T cell receptor beta chains from one sample, sequenced in a study of identical twins. TCRdb reanalysed the 5' RACE reads using MiXCR and keeps one entry per CDR3 protein. This table holds under 300,000 distinct CDR3 sequences, more than 12% found once. The source material was memory (CD45RO+) T cells sorted from blood. These receptors all come from a woman aged 18-35 years in good health.

The sample holds a few counts of this clonotype. V and J are TRBV5-6 and TRBJ2-2; 8 bases line up with TRBD2. The CDR3 loop spans 17 amino acids. The trim removed 1 base at V and 4 bases at J, leaving 9 bases unmatched. Germline CDR1 and CDR2: SGHDT and YYEEEE. The CDR3: CASSLMVAGGTTGELFF. In DNA form, the CDR3 reads TGTGCCAGCAGCTTGATGGTTGCGGGGGGCACCACCGGGGAGCTGTTTTTT.

V usage is TRBV6-2 or TRBV6-3 and J usage is TRBJ1-2, with no clear D. The V end lost 0 bases, the J end lost 8 bases, and 10 bases lay between the germline ends. CDR1 is MNHEY, CDR2 SVGEGT, per germline. The CDR3 sequence is 13 residues long. The CDR3 DNA sequence: TGTGCCAGCAGTTACTCCCTAATCAGCGGCTACACCTTC. This sequence encodes CASSYSLISGYTF.

Only a few counts were recorded for this clonotype. The V call is TRBV27, the J call TRBJ2-2; 8 positions match TRBD1. Trimming removed 6 bases from V and 0 bases from J; junction bases left unmatched: 3. CDR3 length: 15 residues. Germline lookup yields CDR1 MNHEY and CDR2 SMNVEV (reference sequence). CDR3 sequence reads: CASSRTGTNTGELFF. The CDR3 nucleotides read TGTGCCAGCAGCCGGACAGGGACGAACACCGGGGAGCTGTTTTTT.

This clonotype was observed a handful of times. V is TRBV4-1 and J is TRBJ2-7; D is perhaps TRBD1 (6 bases). The V end was cut by 3 bases, the J end by 2 bases, with 11 bases between. This CDR3 has 14 amino acids. Germline CDR1 is MGHRA and CDR2 is YSYEKL. The CDR3 DNA follows: TGCGCCAGCAGCCATGACAGGCTAACCTACGAGCAGTACTTC. This codes for CASSHDRLTYEQYF.

The V and J genes are TRBV27 and TRBJ1-2; D is unclear. The CDR3 has 10 residues. V was cut by 9 bases and J by 8 bases, with 10 bases left in between. Germline V lookup: CDR1 MNHEY, CDR2 SMNVEV (reference sequence). Here the CDR3 DNA reads TGTGCCAGGGTCGTCCAGGGCTACACCTTC. This translates into CARVVQGYTF.

The chain carries TRBV27 and TRBJ1-4; possible D gene TRBD1, 5 bases. The V end was cut by 3 bases, the J end by 3 bases, with 8 bases between. This CDR3 has 14 residues. Germline V lookup: CDR1 MNHEY, CDR2 SMNVEV (reference sequence). The CDR3 DNA is TGTGCCAGCAGTTTGTGGGGGGCTAATGAAAAACTGTTTTTT. Translating it yields CASSLWGANEKLFF. The variable domain in full, with the rest retrieved from reference TRBV27 and TRBJ1-4, is EAQVTQNPRYLITVTGKKLTVTCSQNMNHEYMSWYRQDPGLGLRQIYYSMNVEVTDKGDVPEGYKVSRKEKRNFPLILESPSPNQTSLYFCASSLWGANEKLFFGSGTQLSVL.

This sequence joins TRBV21-1 and TRBJ2-1; no check of the table's D call, TRBD2, against the DNA was made. TRBV21-1 is a listed pseudogene. CDR3 length: 17 amino acids. The CDR3, as DNA: TGTGCCAGCAGCAAGGCTGGCCGGACTAGCGGTTGCAATGAGCAGTTCTTC. Its translation is CASSKAGRTSGCNEQFF.

This clonotype turned up a few times. The chain combines TRBV7-2 with TRBJ2-5; D call uncertain. Trimming took 1 base from V and 6 from J, leaving 15 bases between them. There are 15 residues in the CDR3. Germline V gives CDR1 SGHTA, CDR2 FQGNSA. CDR3 bases: TGTGCCAGCAGCTTAGATTTGGGAAGTCTTCAGACCCAGTACTTC. The encoded protein is CASSLDLGSLQTQYF.

The V call is TRBV7-2, the J call TRBJ2-1, with 13 bases identical to TRBD2. J was trimmed by 9 bases and V by 6 bases; bases with no gene match: 11. The CDR3 runs to 16 residues. The germline CDR1 and CDR2 sequences are SGHTA and FQGNSA. The CDR3 DNA is TGTGCCAGCAGGCCTGGGACTAGCGGGGCCCGGGGTGAGCAGTTCTTC. Its protein product is CASRPGTSGARGEQFF. Full variable domain (missing parts from reference TRBV7-2 and TRBJ2-1): GAGVSQSPSNKVTEKGKDVELRCDPISGHTALYWYRQSLGQGLEFLIYFQGNSAPDKSGLPSDRFSAERTGGSVSTLTIQRTQQEDSAVYLCASRPGTSGARGEQFFGPGTRLTVL.

A few counts support this clonotype. The chain is built from TRBV29-1 and TRBJ2-2; 7 bases map to TRBD1. CDR1 and CDR2 from the germline V gene are SQVTM and ANQGSEA. V was clipped by 4 bases and J by 1 base; unmatched bases: 3. This CDR3 is 14 amino acids long. The CDR3 DNA reads as TGCAGCGTTGCGGGACAGAAGAACACCGGGGAGCTGTTTTTT. Translation gives CSVAGQKNTGELFF.

The V gene is TRBV29-1, the J gene TRBJ1-3; D is uncertain. Germline-derived CDR1 and CDR2 are SQVTM and ANQGSEA. V was shortened by 5 bases and J by 8 bases, with 10 bases between the two germline ends. There are 11 residues in the CDR3. The CDR3 DNA reads as TGCAGCGTTCGGGATCGGGACACCATATATTTT. Translation: CSVRDRDTIYF.

The rearrangement joins TRBV9 to TRBJ2-3; D is undetermined. The CDR3 sequence is 14 residues long. The germline V gene encodes CDR1 SGDLS and CDR2 YYNGEE. Trimming stripped 2 bases from V and 6 bases from J, with 13 bases between. CDR3 sequence (DNA): TGTGCCAGCAGCGTCGGAAGGCGGTGGGATACGCAGTATTTT. This sequence encodes CASSVGRRWDTQYF.

This clonotype was picked up a small number of times. The chain combines TRBV27 with TRBJ2-1; perhaps TRBD2 as D (6 bases). Germline lookup yields CDR1 MNHEY and CDR2 SMNVEV (reference sequence). This CDR3 contains 13 residues. V was pared by 11 bases and J by 2 bases, with 13 bases between. CDR3 amino acids: CAASQRAYNEQFF. DNA for the CDR3: TGTGCCGCCTCGCAGCGGGCCTACAATGAGCAGTTCTTC.

This clonotype was detected only a few times. The V gene is TRBV10-2, the J gene TRBJ2-3; D unresolved. CDR3 length: 14 residues. Germline lookup yields CDR1 WSHSY and CDR2 SAAADI. V lost 4 bases to trimming and J lost 2 bases, with 10 bases between them. The CDR3 spells CASSGQSYTDTQYF. DNA for the CDR3: TGCGCCAGCAGTGGACAAAGCTACACAGATACGCAGTATTTT.

The chain is built from TRBV4-2 and TRBJ2-1, with 9 positions matching TRBD2. V lost 0 bases to trimming and J lost 6 bases; unmatched junction nucleotides: 6. Germline assignment: CDR1 LGHNA and CDR2 YNFKEQ. This CDR3 is 16 amino acids long. CDR3 amino acids: CASSQDRRGGLNEQFF. In DNA, the CDR3 is TGTGCCAGCAGCCAAGATAGGCGGGGGGGCCTCAATGAGCAGTTCTTC.

The chain combines TRBV20-1 with TRBJ2-1; D may be TRBD2 (5 bases). The CDR3 is 15 residues long. The germline gives CDR1 DFQATT, CDR2 SNEGSKA (reference sequence). The ends were cut back, 4 bases at V and 4 bases at J, with 17 bases in the middle. The CDR3 nucleotides are TGCAGTGCTACTCAGGCCAGCGGAAGATACAATGAGCAGTTCTTC. Translation: CSATQASGRYNEQFF.

The chain employs TRBV7-3 and TRBJ2-1, with TRBD1 identical over 8 bases. This CDR3 spans 12 amino acids. V shed 8 bases and J 8 bases; nucleotides not matched to a gene: 5. Germline values: CDR1 SGHTA, CDR2 FQGTGA. CDR3 in amino acids: CASGQGAYEQFF. The CDR3 bases are TGTGCCAGCGGGCAGGGGGCATATGAGCAGTTCTTC. The variable domain in full, completed from reference TRBV7-3 and TRBJ2-1, reads GAGVSQTPSNKVTEKGKYVELRCDPISGHTALYWYRQSLGQGPEFLIYFQGTGAADDSGLPNDRFFAVRPEGSVSTLKIQRTERGDSAVYLCASGQGAYEQFFGPGTRLTVL.

This clonotype was recorded a few times. V usage is TRBV5-5 and J usage is TRBJ1-1; the D is unclear. This CDR3 spans 14 amino acids. V shed 1 base and J shed 4 bases, with 11 bases lying between them. Looked up from germline, CDR1 is SGHKS and CDR2 is YYEKEE (reference sequence). Here the CDR3 reads CASSLSARPTEAFF. CDR3 DNA: TGTGCCAGCAGCTTGTCGGCTCGGCCCACTGAAGCTTTCTTT.

A few counts support this clonotype. The rearrangement uses TRBV12-3 or TRBV12-4 and TRBJ1-2; tentative D call: TRBD1 (5 bases). The V gene lost 6 bases and the J gene lost 8 bases, with 13 bases spanning the gap. The CDR3 extends over 12 amino acids. The CDR3 bases are TGTGCCAGCAGCCCGATGGGGCTGGGCTACACCTTC. Residues: CASSPMGLGYTF.

This clonotype was seen many times. J is TRBJ1-1 and V is TRBV3-1; maybe TRBD1 (6 bases). Trimming took off 1 base at V and 5 bases at J, with 14 bases between the two ends. This CDR3 has 15 residues. The germline V gene has CDR1 LGHDT and CDR2 YNNKEL (reference sequence). The CDR3 loop reads CASSQGGRGATEAFF. CDR3 DNA: TGTGCCAGCAGCCAAGGCGGCAGGGGAGCGACTGAAGCTTTCTTT.

The chain carries TRBV4-3 and TRBJ2-5, with 8 bases identical to TRBD1. V shed 3 bases and J 0 bases; nucleotides not matched to a gene: 3. CDR1 and CDR2 from the germline V gene are LGHNA and YSLEER. The CDR3 sequence is 15 residues long. The CDR3 sequence: CASSHRQGYQETQYF. The CDR3 region has the DNA TGCGCCAGCAGCCACAGACAGGGGTACCAAGAGACCCAGTACTTC.